This entry lists 15 T cell receptor beta chains sequenced from one sample in a study of a mutant IDH1 vaccine in newly diagnosed glioma (dated by TCRdb to 2020 to 2023). Sample time point, as interpreted from the label and publication: week 47, end of study. Every vaccine dose consisted of 300 ug of a 20-mer mutant IDH1 peptide in Montanide, administered subcutaneously together with topical imiquimod. To prepare the library, the immunoSEQ multiplex PCR assay was applied. What TCRdb holds here is the immuneACCESS table cut down to in-frame rearrangements. Part of the clones is not present; checked against another copy, under half of the missing clones reflect an unresolved V gene, and the others are unexplained. The sample contains about 94,000 clones, nearly 90% of them found a single time. The leading ten clones occupy 0.7% to 0.95% of the sample. These TCRs are of unknown antigen specificity. Sequencing was performed on PBMCs, taken from a glioma patient whose treatment included an IDH1 peptide vaccine. These receptors originate from a woman between 45 and 60 years old with glioma.

The chain uses TRBV11-2 and TRBJ2-7, with 7 bases lining up with TRBD1. The V gene end was trimmed by 5 bases and the J gene end by 1 base; junction bases not matched to a gene: 8. The CDR3 has 15 amino acids. Germline V gene lookup returns CDR1 SGHAT and CDR2 FQNNGV. The CDR3 loop reads CASSTIQGISYEQYF. The CDR3 DNA follows: TGTGCCAGCAGCACCATACAGGGGATTTCCTACGAGCAGTACTTC.

The V gene is TRBV29-1, the J gene TRBJ2-7; D remains unclear. Trimming cost V 2 bases and J 4 bases, with 9 bases left between them. Germline lookup yields CDR1 SQVTM and CDR2 ANQGSEA. CDR3 length: 12 residues. The CDR3 spells CSVETNPYEQYF. CDR3 in DNA: TGCAGCGTTGAAACAAACCCGTACGAGCAGTACTTC.

The rearrangement joins TRBV2 to TRBJ1-3; 12 nucleotides line up with TRBD1. Germline V lookup: CDR1 SNHLY, CDR2 FYNNEI. J lost 7 bases, V lost 8 bases, and 3 bases had no gene match. The CDR3 is made up of 13 amino acids. The DNA of the CDR3 is TGTGCCAGCCCGGGACAGGGGGCGAACACCATATATTTT. Its protein product is CASPGQGANTIYF.

The rearrangement joins TRBV5-4 to TRBJ1-2; TRBD1 agrees at 8 bases. CDR1 is SGHNT, CDR2 YYREEE, per germline (reference sequence). The CDR3 has 15 amino acids. The junction had 10 bases not matched to a gene; V was cut back by 3 bases and J by 6 bases. CDR3 in DNA: TGTGCCAGCAGCTCCTGGACAGGGAAGGGCCATGGCTACACCTTC. This codes for CASSSWTGKGHGYTF.

The chain combines TRBV5-1 with TRBJ2-5; D remains unclear. V was clipped by 4 bases and J by 3 bases, with 13 bases between them. Looked up from germline, CDR1 is SGHRS and CDR2 is YFSETQ. The CDR3 totals 14 residues. The CDR3 coding sequence is TGCGCCAGCAGCCTGGCCCGGGCGGAAGAGACCCAGTACTTC. Protein: CASSLARAEETQYF.

The chain combines TRBV28 with TRBJ2-3; 8 bases fit TRBD2. The junction had 12 bases not matched to a gene; V was cut back by 5 bases and J by 5 bases. Germline CDR1 MDHEN, CDR2 SYDVKM. There are 16 residues in the CDR3. CDR3 bases: TGTGCCAGCAGTCCTCGCACTAGCGGCAATGTAGATACGCAGTATTTT. Protein product: CASSPRTSGNVDTQYF. Supplemented by reference TRBV28 and TRBJ2-3, the full variable domain reads DVKVTQSSRYLVKRTGEKVFLECVQDMDHENMFWYRQDPGLGLRLIYFSYDVKMKEKGDIPEGYSVSREKKERFSLILESASTNQTSMYLCASSPRTSGNVDTQYFGPGTRLTVL.

The chain is built from TRBV7-6 and TRBJ2-2; 7 nucleotides align to TRBD1. The J segment lost 2 bases and the V segment lost 5 bases, leaving 5 bases of the junction unmatched. This CDR3 has 15 amino acids. CDR1 and CDR2 (germline): SGHVS, FNYEAQ. The CDR3 here is CASSTRQGNTGELFF. The CDR3 DNA sequence: TGTGCCAGCAGCACCCGACAGGGAAACACCGGGGAGCTGTTTTTT.

The genes are TRBV30 and TRBJ1-4, with 7 bases aligning to TRBD1. J was trimmed by 8 bases and V by 2 bases; bases with no gene match: 8. The CDR3 consists of 14 residues. Germline V lookup: CDR1 GTSNPN, CDR2 SVGIG (reference sequence). The CDR3 sequence is CAWSKGQPGEKLFF. Here the CDR3 DNA reads TGTGCCTGGAGTAAGGGACAGCCCGGGGAAAAACTGTTTTTT.

The genes are TRBV15 and TRBJ2-7, with TRBD1 matching over 8 bases. The CDR3 runs 15 residues. The ends lost 2 bases at V and 5 bases at J; junction bases unmatched: 8. CDR1 and CDR2 (germline): LNHNV, YYDKDF (reference sequence). CDR3 residues: CATSRITTGVNEQYF. CDR3 coding DNA: TGTGCCACCAGCAGAATCACGACAGGGGTGAACGAGCAGTACTTC.

This clone was recorded only once. The rearrangement uses TRBV5-3 and TRBJ2-6; possibly TRBD1 for D (5 bases). TRBV5-3 qualifies as an ORF whose function is uncertain. With 2 bases removed from V and 4 bases from J, the gap between germline ends came to 13 bases. This CDR3 contains 16 residues. DNA for the CDR3: TGTGCCAGAAGCTTACCACAGGAGAACGGGGCCAACGTCCTGACTTTC. This codes for CARSLPQENGANVLTF.

The chain is built from TRBV27 and TRBJ2-4; 9 bases align to TRBD2. The CDR3 extends over 15 amino acids. Unmatched junction bases numbered 10, after V lost 3 bases and J lost 10 bases. Germline V gives CDR1 MNHEY, CDR2 SMNVEV (reference sequence). CDR3 amino acids: CASSFSVAGALIQYF. The CDR3, as DNA: TGTGCCAGCAGTTTCTCAGTAGCGGGAGCGTTGATTCAGTACTTC.

This clone was counted a few times. The CDR3 bases are TGTGCCTGGAACCGGGACAACATGAACACTGAAGCTTTCTTT. Encoded protein: CAWNRDNMNTEAFF. The chain has TRBV30 and TRBJ1-1; a weak D match, TRBD1 (6 bases). The germline CDR1 and CDR2 sequences are GTSNPN and SVGIG (reference sequence). Trimming stripped 4 bases from V and 0 bases from J, with 12 bases between. The CDR3 is 14 residues long. Drawing the rest from reference TRBV30 and TRBJ1-1, the complete variable domain is SQTIHQWPATLVQPVGSPLSLECTVEGTSNPNLYWYRQAAGRGLQLLFYSVGIGQISSEVPQNLSASRPQDRQFILSSKKLLLSDSGFYLCAWNRDNMNTEAFFGQGTRLTVV.

The gene calls are TRBV21-1 and TRBJ2-5; the table's D call of TRBD2 was not tested on the DNA. TRBV21-1 is listed as a pseudogene. This CDR3 comprises 16 residues. The CDR3, as DNA: TGTGCCAGCAGCAAAGTAAAGCGGGAGGGCCGAGAGACCCAGTACTTC. Residues: CASSKVKREGRETQYF.

This chain uses TRBV6-5 with TRBJ2-7, with D perhaps matching TRBD1 (5 bases). The CDR3 covers 13 residues. Germline CDR1 and CDR2: MNHEY and SVGAGI. Deletions cut 4 bases from V and 6 bases from J, with 13 bases between. The CDR3 DNA follows: TGTGCCAGCAGTTCCCCAGGGATTGGCGAGCAGTACTTC. It translates to CASSSPGIGEQYF.

The chain is built from TRBV11-2 and TRBJ1-4, with D maybe TRBD1 (5 bases). V dropped 1 base and J dropped 7 bases, with 7 bases sitting between them. The CDR3 consists of 13 residues. Germline CDR1 reads SGHAT; CDR2 reads FQNNGV. CDR3 sequence: CASSLGGAEKLFF. CDR3 nucleotides: TGTGCCAGCAGCTTAGGAGGGGCTGAAAAACTGTTTTTT.